This T cell receptor beta chain comes out of a study of blood T cells in healthy people across ages. The study's findings and limits: Considered underestimates were the diversity estimates obtained from one million T cells. With age, beta diversity per million T cells declined roughly linearly, significantly by over 35.

Germline lookup yields CDR1 MNHEY and CDR2 SVGAGI. The CDR3 has 12 residues. Trimming cost V 2 bases and J 9 bases, with 9 bases left between them. Next came a second PCR, run for about 7 to 12 cycles, which used a sample-barcoded 5' primer along with a J-beta primer mix. TCRdb processed the 5' RACE reads anew with MiXCR; each CDR3 protein has one entry. The sample includes hundreds of thousands of distinct CDR3 sequences, 25% to 35% of them seen just once. This clonotype came up many times. No antigen is known for it. Sequenced input: blood. The V gene is TRBV6-5, the J gene TRBJ2-3; D uncertain. The clonotype comes from a woman of 80 years or more in good health. The CDR3, as DNA: TGTGCCAGCAGTTACGGTCGGGTAACGCAGTATTTT. This sequence encodes CASSYGRVTQYF.